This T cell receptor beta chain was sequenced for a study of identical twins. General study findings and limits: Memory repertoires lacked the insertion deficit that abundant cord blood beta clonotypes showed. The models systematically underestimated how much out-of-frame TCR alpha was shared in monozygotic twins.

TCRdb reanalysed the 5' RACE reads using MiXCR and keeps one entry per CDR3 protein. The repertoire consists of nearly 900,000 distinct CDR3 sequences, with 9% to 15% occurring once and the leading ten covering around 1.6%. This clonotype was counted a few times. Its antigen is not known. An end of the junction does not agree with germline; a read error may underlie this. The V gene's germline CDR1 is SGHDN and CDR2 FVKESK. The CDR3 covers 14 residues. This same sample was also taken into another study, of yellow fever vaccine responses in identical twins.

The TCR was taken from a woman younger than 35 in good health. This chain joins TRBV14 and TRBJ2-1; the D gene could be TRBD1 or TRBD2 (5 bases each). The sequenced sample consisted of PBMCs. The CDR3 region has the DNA TGTGCCAGCAGCCCCCTCGGGACCTATAATGAGCAGTTCTTC. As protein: CASSPLGTYNEQFF.